This passage covers 9 T cell receptor beta chains from one sample sequenced in a study of monozygotic twins with inflammatory bowel disease. TCRdb reprocessed the 5' RACE reads and reports one entry per CDR3 protein, with no DNA. This sample contains more than 300,000 distinct CDR3 sequences. Input material: blood. The receptor set was obtained from a human donor with ulcerative colitis or Crohn's disease, or a healthy co-twin of an affected twin (not recorded which).

This chain joins TRBV7-9 and TRBJ2-7; TCRdb picks TRBD2, but there is no DNA to check that call. The V gene's germline CDR1 is SEHNR and CDR2 FQNEAQ (reference sequence). The CDR3 consists of 13 residues. The CDR3 reads CASSIVAGGEQYF.

The V gene is TRBV7-3, the J gene TRBJ1-1; absent DNA, TCRdb's TRBD1 call cannot be checked. Germline V gives CDR1 SGHTA, CDR2 FQGTGA. CDR3 length equals 15 residues. CDR3 amino acids: CASSLSPGEGAEAFF.

V is TRBV4-3 and J is TRBJ2-1; there is no DNA to check the TCRdb D call of TRBD1. Germline V gene data show CDR1 as LGHNA and CDR2 as YSLEER. This CDR3 region has 16 residues. This CDR3 reads CASSQDRGPSYNEQFF.

The chain carries TRBV4-3 and TRBJ2-7; the TRBD1 assignment by TCRdb is unverifiable without DNA. This CDR3 is 16 amino acids long. Germline V gene lookup returns CDR1 LGHNA and CDR2 YSLEER. The chain's CDR3 is CASSEGLGTGGYEQYF.

This chain connects TRBV6-2 or TRBV6-3 to TRBJ2-3; TCRdb selects TRBD2, and the lack of DNA leaves this call unchecked. The CDR3 totals 17 residues. Per germline, CDR1 MNHEY and CDR2 SVGEGT. The CDR3 loop is CASSYALVAGGSPTQYF.

This chain links TRBV5-1 with TRBJ2-1; TCRdb outputs TRBD1, but without DNA this stays unchecked. This CDR3 is 16 amino acids long. CDR1 and CDR2 (germline): SGHRS, YFSETQ. CDR3 amino acids: CASSLVGQGEYNEQFF.

CDR3 protein: CASSQGPSGGLYNTGELFF. V gene TRBV4-1 combines with J gene TRBJ2-2; TCRdb reports TRBD2, a call that lacks DNA to check it against. The CDR3 contains 19 residues. CDR1 is MGHRA, CDR2 YSYEKL, per germline.

The rearrangement uses TRBV27 and TRBJ1-1. CDR3 length: 12 residues. Germline values: CDR1 MNHEY, CDR2 SMNVEV (reference sequence). The CDR3 loop reads CASSPRGTEAFF.

The chain couples TRBV5-5 to TRBJ1-1. This CDR3 has 15 amino acids. The germline V gene has CDR1 SGHKS and CDR2 YYEKEE (reference sequence). The CDR3 loop reads CASSPAKRGNTEAFF.